What follows is one T cell receptor beta chain and its context. Its antigen is unidentified. Peripheral blood CD8+ and CD4+ T cells were profiled by TCR beta sequencing. Bulk CD8+ and CD4+ cells came from magnetic negative isolation; CD8+ TEMRA by FACS. Reverse transcription of roughly 0.5 to 1 ug RNA used random hexamers. TCR beta CDR3 was amplified by immunoSEQ covering 54 Vbeta and 13 Jbeta. Each CDR3 protein gets one entry after TCRdb re-called the immunoSEQ multiplex PCR reads with MiXCR. The sample lists under 200,000 distinct CDR3 sequences, around 94% occurring once. The data originate from a study of CD8 T cells in Susac syndrome. Overall study findings and caveats: Expansion of clones was not seen in the CD4+ T cell repertoires of Susac syndrome.

Germline V gene data show CDR1 as SGHRS and CDR2 as YFSETQ. Trimming shortened V by 4 bases and J by 8 bases, and 15 bases separated the two germline ends. The CDR3 runs 13 residues. This chain uses TRBV5-1 with TRBJ1-2; D possibly corresponds to TRBD1 (5 bases). The source of this sequence is a human donor with Susac syndrome. Sequencing was done on a sample of CD4+ T cells from PBMCs. The CDR3 nucleotides are TGCGCCAGCAGCCGAGACAGCTCAGACGGCTACACCTTC. Amino acids: CASSRDSSDGYTF.